Given below is one T cell receptor (beta chain) in context. What it recognizes is unknown. The sample belongs to a study of Ad26.COV2.S vaccination and SARS-CoV-2 variants. On the study more broadly: Intramuscular Ad26.COV2.S at 5x10^10 or 1x10^11 viral particles. Study-wide results and caveats: Substantial post-vaccination breadth of spike-specific CD8+ and CD4+ T cell responses was reported. Vaccinees showed greater spike-specific TCR breadth than placebo recipients.

Treatment indicated: about 20 received Ad26.COV2.S at low or high dose, single or two shots; roughly 5 received placebo; per-sample allocation not given. Samples came from day 63 after the first vaccine or placebo injection. Assay used: immunoSEQ multiplex PCR; TCRdb lists only in-frame clones, some missing. The data hold more than 300,000 clones, with about 89% observed a single time. V was clipped by 4 bases and J by 7 bases; unmatched bases: 6. CDR1 and CDR2 (germline): LGHNT, FRNRAP. The CDR3 runs 15 residues. Sequencing used peripheral blood, obtained in a trial of Ad26.COV2.S vaccine versus placebo. This TCR derives from a person between 18 and 65 years old who received the Ad26.COV2.S COVID-19 vaccine or a placebo. V is TRBV12-5 and J is TRBJ2-1, with 11 bases lining up with TRBD1. DNA of the CDR3: TGTGCTAGTGGTTCCTGGGACAGGGGGTCTAATGAGCAGTTCTTC. Translation gives CASGSWDRGSNEQFF.